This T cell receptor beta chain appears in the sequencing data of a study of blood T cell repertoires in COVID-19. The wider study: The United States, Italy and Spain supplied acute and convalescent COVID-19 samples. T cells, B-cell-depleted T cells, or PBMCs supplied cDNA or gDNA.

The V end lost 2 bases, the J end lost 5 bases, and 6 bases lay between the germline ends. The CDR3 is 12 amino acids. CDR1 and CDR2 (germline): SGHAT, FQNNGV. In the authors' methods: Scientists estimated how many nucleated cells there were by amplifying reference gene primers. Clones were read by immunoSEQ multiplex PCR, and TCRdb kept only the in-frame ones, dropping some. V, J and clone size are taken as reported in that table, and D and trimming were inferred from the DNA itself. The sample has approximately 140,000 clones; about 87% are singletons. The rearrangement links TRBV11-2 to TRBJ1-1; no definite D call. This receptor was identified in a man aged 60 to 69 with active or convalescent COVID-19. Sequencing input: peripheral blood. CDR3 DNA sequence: TGTGCCAGCAGCTTAAGCAGGACTGAAGCTTTCTTT. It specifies CASSLSRTEAFF.